This TCR beta chain comes out of a study of siplizumab effects on memory and regulatory T cells. Study-wide points: Siplizumab brought about a significant reduction in alloreactive sequences traceable to unstimulated CD4+ memory cells. Naive versus memory phenotype went unassigned for roughly 80-96% of proliferating CD4+ or CD8+ clones.

CDR3 length: 12 amino acids. CDR1 is MNHNS, CDR2 SASEGT, per germline. V lost 9 bases to trimming and J lost 6 bases, with 9 bases between them. The method was immunoSEQ multiplex PCR; TCRdb's version includes in-frame clones alone and lacks a portion of them. The sample holds 90,000 to 150,000 clones; just over 90% are singletons and the top ten take around 0.16%. This clone was found once. Its antigen is undetermined. Material: non-Treg CD4+ T cells sorted from blood. The genes are TRBV6-1 and TRBJ2-6, with D unclear. The TCR sequence derives from a human donor in good health. The CDR3 DNA reads as TGTGCCAGTGCTTTGGAGGCCAACGTCCTGACTTTC. Translating it yields CASALEANVLTF.